Listed below are T cell receptor beta chains from one sample, sequenced in a study of T cell responses to AZD1222 COVID-19 vaccine. This table comes from immunoSEQ multiplex PCR, and its TCRdb copy is limited to in-frame clones, with some not included. The table shows 150,000 to 200,000 clones, with 90% to 95% occurring only once. The sample consisted of peripheral blood, taken 28 days after the second dose of the MenACWY control vaccine. The receptors derive from an adult who received the MenACWY meningococcal vaccine as a control. Each CDR3 is given with its conserved first and last residue.

v_call: TRBV12-3/TRBV12-4
cdr3_aa: CASSPGHDREQYF

v_call: TRBV6-2/TRBV6-3
cdr3_aa: CASSYWRTNAEAFF

v_call: TRBV6-5
cdr3_aa: CASSRRRDEQFF

v_call: TRBV11-2
cdr3_aa: CATKWGGGDTEAFF

v_call: TRBV5-6
cdr3_aa: CASSLVGNEKLFF

v_call: TRBV5-4
cdr3_aa: CASSPTGGVGYETQYF

v_call: TRBV6-5
cdr3_aa: CASSGTGGFEPQHF

v_call: TRBV4-3
cdr3_aa: CASSQEWQTNQPQHF

v_call: TRBV28
cdr3_aa: CASSLGRGGQQETQYF

v_call: TRBV23-1
cdr3_aa: CASVCPREAYGYTF

v_call: TRBV5-1
cdr3_aa: CASSGTDVYGYTF

v_call: TRBV7-2
cdr3_aa: CASSPHPWTSGFSYEQYF

v_call: TRBV19
cdr3_aa: CASSDDRDLVSNQPQHF

v_call: TRBV10-3
cdr3_aa: CAISVTGGANEKLFF

v_call: TRBV27
cdr3_aa: CASSSRRGDIQYF

v_call: TRBV12-3/TRBV12-4
cdr3_aa: CASSLGYNEQYF

v_call: TRBV7-8
cdr3_aa: CASSSLSGGATYEQYF

v_call: TRBV11-3
cdr3_aa: CASSLEVGNEQYF

v_call: TRBV29-1
cdr3_aa: CSAPAGSGYTF

v_call: TRBV4-3
cdr3_aa: CASSQDRDRGMNTEAFF

v_call: TRBV2
cdr3_aa: CASRGDRLMGYGYTF

v_call: TRBV7-8
cdr3_aa: CASSPATDTQYF

v_call: TRBV7-9
cdr3_aa: CASSLGTITADTQYF

v_call: TRBV4-3
cdr3_aa: CASSQWWGSTGELFF

v_call: TRBV6-4
cdr3_aa: CASSDGPGVNTEAFF

v_call: TRBV3-1/TRBV3-2
cdr3_aa: CASSQEPVSGNTIYF

v_call: TRBV5-8
cdr3_aa: CASSFGGNSPLHF

v_call: TRBV6-5
cdr3_aa: CASSYAGQGGGEAFF

v_call: TRBV4-1
cdr3_aa: CASSQVPPGLDEKLFF

v_call: TRBV6-2/TRBV6-3
cdr3_aa: CASSYPGGRPGDQPQHF

v_call: TRBV7-2
cdr3_aa: CASSTPKFGQGSSYNEQFF

v_call: TRBV4-3
cdr3_aa: CASSQARTVIEKLFF

v_call: TRBV6-6
cdr3_aa: CASSTSQNTEAFF

v_call: TRBV10-3
cdr3_aa: CAIRGTGGSSPLHF

v_call: TRBV7-9
cdr3_aa: CASSPKGLGNTEAFF

v_call: TRBV5-1
cdr3_aa: CASSLGQGAAGNTIYF

v_call: TRBV5-1
cdr3_aa: CASSSGQGDNQPQHF

v_call: TRBV5-1
cdr3_aa: CASRVQGAYTEAFF

v_call: TRBV27
cdr3_aa: CASSLRQGLYNSPLHF

v_call: TRBV10-3
cdr3_aa: CAISADGDEQFF

v_call: TRBV19
cdr3_aa: CASSISLIHREHGYTF

v_call: TRBV29-1
cdr3_aa: CSIRQGGGYEQYF

v_call: TRBV18
cdr3_aa: CASSPWTGGENEAFF

v_call: TRBV11-2
cdr3_aa: CASSGSGGVNTGELFF